This T cell receptor (beta chain) originates from a study of graft-versus-host responses after intestinal transplantation. The assay was immunoSEQ multiplex PCR, and TCRdb's table has in-frame clones only and misses some. Of under 7,500 clones listed, about 24% are singletons. In its sample, this clone is medium-sized. The responders that had proliferated, CFSE-low CD3+CD4+ and CD3+CD8+ cells, were sorted after the reaction. This clonotype was sampled from a human patient who received an intestinal transplant. The input for sequencing was alloreactive CD4+ T cells from a mixed lymphocyte reaction culture, taken before intestinal transplant. Subset in this sample: CFSE-low proliferating T cells sorted from approximately 6-day pre-transplant mixed lymphocyte reaction (GvH or HvG direction).

The CDR3 region has the DNA TGTGCCATCGCGCCCGCTTCGGCCGAGCAGTACTTC. It is translated as CAIAPASAEQYF. The chain links TRBV10-3 to TRBJ2-7; D unclear. This CDR3 has 12 residues. The germline V gene has CDR1 ENHRY and CDR2 SYGVKD. Trimming left V 8 bases short and J 6 bases short, with 14 bases between.